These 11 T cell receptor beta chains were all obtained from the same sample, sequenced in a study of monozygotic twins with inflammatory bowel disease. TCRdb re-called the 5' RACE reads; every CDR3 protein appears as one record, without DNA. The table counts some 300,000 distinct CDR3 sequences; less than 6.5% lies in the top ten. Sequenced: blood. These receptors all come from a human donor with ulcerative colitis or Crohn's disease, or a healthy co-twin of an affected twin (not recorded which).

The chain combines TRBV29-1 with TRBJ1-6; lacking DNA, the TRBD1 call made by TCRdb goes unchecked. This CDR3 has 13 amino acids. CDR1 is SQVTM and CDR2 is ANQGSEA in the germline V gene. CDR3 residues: CSVRDRENSPLHF.

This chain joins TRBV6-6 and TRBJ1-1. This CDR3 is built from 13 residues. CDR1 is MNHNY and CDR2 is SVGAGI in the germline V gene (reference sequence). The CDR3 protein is CASNVVPNTEAFF.

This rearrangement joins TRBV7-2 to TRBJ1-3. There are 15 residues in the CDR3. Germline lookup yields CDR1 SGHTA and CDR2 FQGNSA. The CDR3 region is CASSLEVLIGNTIYF.

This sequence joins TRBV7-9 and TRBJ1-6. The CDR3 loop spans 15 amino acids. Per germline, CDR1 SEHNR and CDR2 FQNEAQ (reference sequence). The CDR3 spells CASDTEEIYNSPLHF.

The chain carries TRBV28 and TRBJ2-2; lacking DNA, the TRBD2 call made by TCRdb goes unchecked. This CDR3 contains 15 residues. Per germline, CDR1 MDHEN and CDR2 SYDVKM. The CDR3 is CASSFRVLGTGELFF.

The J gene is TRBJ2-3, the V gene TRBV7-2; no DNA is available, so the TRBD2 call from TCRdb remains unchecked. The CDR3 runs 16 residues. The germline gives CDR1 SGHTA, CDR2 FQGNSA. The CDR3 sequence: CASSSSGGAPTDTQYF.

The CDR3 spells CASSMDRGSYNEQFF. This chain connects TRBV5-4 to TRBJ2-1. CDR1 is SGHNT, CDR2 YYREEE, per germline (reference sequence). The length of the CDR3 is 15 residues.

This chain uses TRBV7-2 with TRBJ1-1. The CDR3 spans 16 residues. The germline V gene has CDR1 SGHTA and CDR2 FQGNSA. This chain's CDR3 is CASSLHGTRVNTEAFF.

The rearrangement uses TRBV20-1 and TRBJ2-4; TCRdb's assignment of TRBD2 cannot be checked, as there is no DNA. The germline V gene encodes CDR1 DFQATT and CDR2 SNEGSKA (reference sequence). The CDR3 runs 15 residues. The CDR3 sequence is CSAREPSGSKNIQYF.

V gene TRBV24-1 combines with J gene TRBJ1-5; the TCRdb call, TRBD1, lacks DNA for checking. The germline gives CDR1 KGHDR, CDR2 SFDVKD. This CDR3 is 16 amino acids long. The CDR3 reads CATSDPGTGGDQPQHF.

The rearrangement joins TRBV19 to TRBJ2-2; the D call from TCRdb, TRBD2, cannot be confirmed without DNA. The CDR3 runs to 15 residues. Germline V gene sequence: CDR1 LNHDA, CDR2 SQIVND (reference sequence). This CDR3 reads CASKAGNLNTGELFF.